This record looks at one T cell receptor (beta chain) sequence and its context. This CDR3 region has 14 residues. CDR1 and CDR2 from the germline V gene are MNHEY and SVGAGI. The V gene lost 6 bases and the J gene lost 3 bases, with 12 bases spanning the gap. Authors' data handling: Researchers report that nucleated cell counts were estimated from reference gene primer amplification. The table came from immunoSEQ multiplex PCR; TCRdb's copy has only in-frame clones and leaves some out. Clone size and the V and J calls come from that table; the DNA yielded D and trimming. The sample carries about 280,000 clones, approximately 85% recorded once. The record originates from a study of blood T cell repertoires in COVID-19. In the study overall: Nucleic acid was either cDNA or gDNA, and it came from T cells, B-cell-depleted T cells, or PBMCs.

The specimen sequenced was peripheral blood. The TCR comes from a human donor in a cohort sampled during active COVID-19. The chain carries TRBV6-5 and TRBJ1-5, with no clear D. DNA of the CDR3: TGTGCCAGCAGACCTCAGGCACACAATCAGCCCCAGCATTTT. Amino acids: CASRPQAHNQPQHF.